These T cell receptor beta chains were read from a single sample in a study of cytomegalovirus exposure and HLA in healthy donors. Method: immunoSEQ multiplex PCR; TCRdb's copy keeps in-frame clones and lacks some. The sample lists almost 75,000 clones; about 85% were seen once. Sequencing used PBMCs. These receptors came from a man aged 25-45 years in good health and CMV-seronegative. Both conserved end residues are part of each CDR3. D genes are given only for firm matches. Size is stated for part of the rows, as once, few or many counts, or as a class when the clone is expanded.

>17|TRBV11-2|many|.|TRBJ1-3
CASSSPYLGARGNTIYF
TGTGCCAGCAGCTCCCCTTATTTGGGGGCGCGGGGAAACACCATATATTTT
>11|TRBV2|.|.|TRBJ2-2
CASCYIGELFF
TGTGCCAGCTGTTACATCGGGGAGCTGTTTTTT
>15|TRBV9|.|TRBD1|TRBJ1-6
CASSPQRTGTSPLHF
TGTGCCAGCAGCCCCCAAAGGACAGGGACCTCACCCCTCCACTTT
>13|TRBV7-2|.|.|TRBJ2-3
CASSFAESDTQYF
TGTGCCAGCAGCTTCGCAGAATCAGATACGCAGTATTTT
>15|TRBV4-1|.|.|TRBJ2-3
CASSHRLLSTDTQYF
TGCGCCAGCAGCCACAGACTCCTTAGCACAGATACGCAGTATTTT
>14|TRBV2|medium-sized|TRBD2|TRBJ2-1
CASTGGRVYNEQFF
TGTGCCAGTACCGGGGGGAGGGTCTACAATGAGCAGTTCTTC
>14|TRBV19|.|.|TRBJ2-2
CASSFYQGARELFF
TGTGCCAGTAGTTTTTACCAGGGTGCGAGGGAGCTGTTTTTT
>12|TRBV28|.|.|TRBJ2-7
CASSFGSSEQYF
TGTGCCAGCAGTTTTGGTTCCAGCGAGCAGTACTTC
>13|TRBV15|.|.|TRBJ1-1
CATSREANTEAFF
TGTGCCACCAGCAGAGAGGCGAACACTGAAGCTTTCTTT
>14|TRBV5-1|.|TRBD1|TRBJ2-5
CASDRLGQGETQYF
TGCGCCAGCGATAGGCTTGGACAGGGTGAGACCCAGTACTTC
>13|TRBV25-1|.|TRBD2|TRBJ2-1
CASRLAGGIEQFF
TGTGCCAGCCGCCTAGCGGGAGGAATTGAGCAGTTCTTC
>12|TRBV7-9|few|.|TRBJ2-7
CASSSTTGEQYF
TGTGCCAGCAGTTCCACTACTGGCGAGCAGTACTTC
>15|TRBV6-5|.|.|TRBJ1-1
CASSPGGPGNTEAFF
TGTGCCAGCAGCCCGGGGGGGCCGGGGAACACTGAAGCTTTCTTT
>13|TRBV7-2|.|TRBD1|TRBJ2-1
CASREDRDNEQFF
TGTGCCAGCAGGGAAGACAGGGACAATGAGCAGTTCTTC
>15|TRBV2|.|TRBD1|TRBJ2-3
CASRGQTISTDTQYF
TGTGCCAGCAGGGGACAGACGATAAGCACAGATACGCAGTATTTT
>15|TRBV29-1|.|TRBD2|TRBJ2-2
CSVKSGRTNTGELFF
TGCAGCGTTAAAAGCGGGAGAACGAACACCGGGGAGCTGTTTTTT